What follows describes a single TCR beta chain. Its antigen specificity is not known. Base qualities are not at hand, and no much larger clone is one base apart. This sample was included in a study of blood T cell repertoires in COVID-19 (dated by TCRdb to 2018 to 2021). For context, the study as a whole: Samples covering the acute and convalescent phases of COVID-19 were provided by collaborators in the United States, Italy and Spain. Subjects who had been exposed to COVID-19, were actively infected with it, or had recovered from it provided the deeply sampled blood TCRbeta repertoires that made up the dataset. The repertoires were made available in a free public database intended to serve as a resource for research on the immune response to SARS-CoV-2. Samples were obtained from the ongoing ImmuneRACE study (first 160 participants) and from approximately 1,200 subjects provided by 6 global collaborators. The sample metadata nearly always contained a de-identified subject ID, COVID-19 status, age in years and sex. HLA class I and class II types, where available, came from metadata supplied by the sample provider rather than from assay-based typing. The prospective study material was composed of cDNA or gDNA derived from T cells, B-cell-depleted T cells, or PBMCs. The paper's findings and limits, for the study overall: Clinical and demographic metadata were provided uncurated, with the amount varying by source and participant.

TCRbeta CDR3 regions were amplified from genomic DNA using the immunoSEQ Assay, a bias-controlled multiplex PCR. The original pipeline was this. The number of nucleated cells in each sample was estimated by amplification of reference gene primers within the assay. To quantify the absolute abundance of each unique TCRbeta CDR3 rearrangement, sequence reads were collapsed and filtered. For each sample, productive Simpson clonality was calculated as the square root of Simpson's diversity index across productive rearrangements. The clones in this table, taken by TCRdb from immuneACCESS, are in-frame only. Not every clone is retained; where verified, under half of the shortfall comes from an unresolved V gene, and the cause of the rest is unknown. The DNA gave D and trimming, while V, J and clone size come from that table. The sample data list more than 250,000 clones, and around 86% of these were observed just once. Clones ranked in the top ten supply 1% of the sample.

Whole blood was collected in K2EDTA tubes by collaborating institutions according to the institutions' own protocols. Collaborator samples were shipped for TCRbeta analysis as frozen whole blood, isolated PBMCs, or DNA extracted from either sample type. Sequences MDHEN (CDR1) and SYDVKM (CDR2) are obtained from the germline V gene. Including cysteine and phenylalanine, the CDR3 has 16 amino acids. Left in the record is the CDR3 DNA by itself, 48 bases read in frame from the first base. Trimming leaves V shorter by 5 bases and J shorter by 4 bases, with the junction holding 9 bases beyond the gene matches.

The chain is encoded by TRBV28 joined to TRBJ2-2, with 8 bases in between that match TRBD1. Sequenced input: peripheral blood. This TCR was sampled from a man aged 50 to 59 with active or convalescent COVID-19. The CDR3 here reads CASSPHAGGTTGELFF. The base sequence is TGTGCCAGCAGTCCCCATGCAGGGGGCACCACCGGGGAGCTGTTTTTT. With the portions outside the CDR3 filled from the reference TRBV28 and TRBJ2-2 genes, the complete variable region becomes DVKVTQSSRYLVKRTGEKVFLECVQDMDHENMFWYRQDPGLGLRLIYFSYDVKMKEKGDIPEGYSVSREKKERFSLILESASTNQTSMYLCASSPHAGGTTGELFFGEGSRLTVL.